This T cell receptor beta chain derives from a study of neoadjuvant nivolumab and ipilimumab in lung cancer. Libraries were prepared by immunoSEQ multiplex PCR; TCRdb keeps only in-frame clonotypes and omits some of them. Of some 31,000 clones listed, 92% were seen once; the top ten hold 2% to 2.5%. The CDR3 loop spans 16 amino acids. Germline V gene data show CDR1 as MGHRA and CDR2 as YSYEKL. V shed 1 base and J 4 bases; nucleotides not matched to a gene: 6. The chain carries TRBV4-1 and TRBJ1-5; 8 bases are shared with TRBD1. The input for sequencing was peripheral blood, taken after neoadjuvant nivolumab, alone or with ipilimumab, at or shortly before surgery. The TCR originated in an adult with non-small cell lung cancer. CDR3 residues: CASSQALTGVNQPQHF. The DNA for the CDR3 is TGCGCCAGCAGCCAAGCCCTGACAGGGGTGAATCAGCCCCAGCATTTT.